One and the same sample provided the 30 T cell receptor beta chains below, sequenced in a study of T cell repertoires in cytomegalovirus infection. TCRdb recomputed calls from the reads with MiXCR, one row per CDR3 protein. The sample includes about 300,000 distinct CDR3 sequences, around 9.6% seen only once; the top ten take over 2.5%. Material: PBMCs. The receptors shown here come from a human donor in good health (CMV status not recorded). Some clones in this sample may be carry-over from other donors' samples.

This clonotype was detected ten times or more. The chain carries TRBV7-9 and TRBJ2-5, with D unresolved. The CDR3 sequence is 14 residues long. Germline V gives CDR1 SEHNR, CDR2 FQNEAQ (reference sequence). Trimming stripped 9 bases from V and 0 bases from J, with 14 bases between. CDR3 sequence reads: CASGPAQYQETQYF. In nucleotides, the CDR3 is TGTGCCAGTGGCCCAGCGCAGTACCAAGAGACCCAGTACTTC.

This clonotype was observed at least ten times. This sequence joins TRBV18 and TRBJ2-7; D may be TRBD2 (6 bases). The V gene lost 2 bases and the J gene lost 4 bases, with 18 bases spanning the gap. Germline CDR1 reads KGHSH; CDR2 reads LQKENI. This CDR3 is 16 amino acids long. The CDR3 DNA is TGTGCCAGCTCACCAGGGGGAGGACTAAAAGGATACGAGCAGTACGTC. This sequence encodes CASSPGGGLKGYEQYV.

This clonotype was seen many times. The chain has TRBV6-2 or TRBV6-3 and TRBJ2-1; no clear D. Germline CDR1 and CDR2: MNHEY and SVGEGT. V was trimmed by 5 bases and J by 2 bases, leaving 7 bases between them. CDR3 length: 13 residues. The DNA of the CDR3 is TGTGCCAGCAGTCACCGGGCCTACAATGAGCAGTTCTTC. Protein: CASSHRAYNEQFF.

This clonotype was found a few times. The genes are TRBV29-1 and TRBJ2-1; D not certain. Germline values: CDR1 SQVTM, CDR2 ANQGSEA. The CDR3 totals 15 residues. The V end was cut by 1 base, the J end by 0 bases, with 10 bases between. This CDR3 reads CSVEGPINSYNEQFF. CDR3 nucleotides: TGCAGCGTTGAAGGTCCGATAAACTCCTACAATGAGCAGTTCTTC.

Note on this clonotype: A much larger clonotype is one base distant, so this may be a read error. The chain has TRBV6-6 and TRBJ2-5; 8 bases fit TRBD1. CDR1 and CDR2 from the germline V gene are MNHNY and SVGAGI (reference sequence). J was trimmed by 5 bases and V by 3 bases; bases with no gene match: 11. This CDR3 contains 16 residues. In DNA form, the CDR3 reads TGTGCCAGCAGTTATCTACGACAGGGGAGATTGGAGACCCAGTACTTC. It is translated as CASSYLRQGRLETQYF.

This clonotype occurred many times. The V and J genes are TRBV28 and TRBJ2-7; D not resolved. This CDR3 region has 14 residues. Germline CDR1 reads MDHEN; CDR2 reads SYDVKM. Between the trimmed V and J ends, which lost 4 bases and 6 bases, there was a span of 16 bases. The CDR3 is CASSYNNRVAEQYV. The CDR3 nucleotides are TGTGCCAGCAGTTACAATAATCGGGTGGCCGAGCAGTACGTC.

The chain links TRBV19 to TRBJ1-2; D gene uncertain. The CDR3 contains 14 residues. Germline assignment: CDR1 LNHDA and CDR2 SQIVND (reference sequence). V shed 5 bases and J shed 8 bases, with 18 bases lying between them. The CDR3 DNA reads as TGTGCCAGTAGTCTCACATCAGGTTTTGGCGGCTACACCTTC. It specifies CASSLTSGFGGYTF.

V is TRBV10-3 and J is TRBJ1-5, with D tentatively TRBD1 (6 bases). Trimming pared 0 bases from V and 7 bases from J, leaving 10 bases between. Germline lookup yields CDR1 ENHRY and CDR2 SYGVKD. CDR3 length: 14 residues. The CDR3 reads CAISESTGGQPQHF. CDR3 bases: TGTGCCATCAGTGAGTCGACCGGGGGCCAGCCCCAGCATTTT.

This clonotype was observed many times. The chain recombines TRBV7-9 with TRBJ2-3; 9 bases are a match to TRBD1. Germline V lookup: CDR1 SEHNR, CDR2 FQNEAQ (reference sequence). This CDR3 contains 15 residues. J gave up 1 base and V 7 bases, and 6 bases lay outside the gene matches. CDR3 residues: CASIPGTGRTDTQYF. The CDR3 DNA is TGTGCCAGCATCCCGGGGACAGGGCGCACAGATACGCAGTATTTT.

This clonotype has just a few counts. The chain uses TRBV20-1 and TRBJ2-3; no clear D gene. V was clipped by 6 bases and J by 4 bases, with 20 bases between them. The CDR3 is 15 residues long. The germline V gene has CDR1 DFQATT and CDR2 SNEGSKA (reference sequence). CDR3 nucleotides: TGCAGTGCACCTTGGGATCCCTCTCTTCCAGATACGCAGTATTTT. As protein: CSAPWDPSLPDTQYF.

This clonotype has a count of ten or more. The V and J genes are TRBV10-3 and TRBJ1-1; no clear D gene. Germline V gene sequence: CDR1 ENHRY, CDR2 SYGVKD. CDR3 length equals 14 residues. With 4 bases removed from V and 0 bases from J, the gap between germline ends came to 9 bases. The CDR3 bases are TGTGCCATCAGTGGCTCAGGACTGAACACTGAAGCTTTCTTT. It yields the protein CAISGSGLNTEAFF.

This chain joins TRBV19 and TRBJ2-7; maybe TRBD1 (5 bases). Trimming stripped 1 base from V and 5 bases from J, with 12 bases between. This CDR3 is 14 amino acids long. Germline-derived CDR1 and CDR2 are LNHDA and SQIVND (reference sequence). The CDR3 loop reads CASSIARVGNEQYF. For the CDR3, the DNA is TGTGCCAGTAGTATAGCCAGGGTCGGAAACGAGCAGTACTTC.

This clonotype appeared many times. The chain couples TRBV7-2 to TRBJ2-1; the D gene is possibly TRBD1 (6 bases). This CDR3 is 14 amino acids long. V lost 8 bases to trimming and J lost 3 bases, with 14 bases between them. The germline gives CDR1 SGHTA, CDR2 FQGNSA. CDR3 protein: CASLMDRNYNEQFF. CDR3 nucleotides: TGTGCCAGCCTGATGGACAGAAACTACAATGAGCAGTTCTTC.

This clonotype was found many times. The genes are TRBV6-2 or TRBV6-3 and TRBJ2-1; 8 positions match TRBD2. Germline V gives CDR1 MNHEY, CDR2 SVGEGT. J was trimmed by 5 bases and V by 4 bases; bases with no gene match: 7. The CDR3 is 15 amino acids. This CDR3 reads CASSSPSGGNNEQFF. CDR3 sequence (DNA): TGTGCCAGCAGTTCCCCCTCGGGGGGGAACAATGAGCAGTTCTTC.

The V call is TRBV12-3 or TRBV12-4, the J call TRBJ1-4; the D gene is possibly TRBD1 (5 bases). The V end lost 3 bases, the J end lost 7 bases, and 6 bases lay between the germline ends. The CDR3 is made up of 12 amino acids. CDR3 sequence (DNA): TGTGCCAGCAGTTTTAGGGGTGAAAAACTGTTTTTT. This encodes CASSFRGEKLFF.

In its sample, this clonotype was seen many times. The chain couples TRBV10-2 to TRBJ1-6; 9 bases fit TRBD1. V shed 4 bases and J 6 bases; nucleotides not matched to a gene: 4. This CDR3 contains 15 residues. CDR1 is WSHSY and CDR2 is SAAADI in the germline V gene. Here the CDR3 reads CASSVGTGINSPLHF. CDR3 in DNA: TGCGCCAGCAGTGTCGGGACAGGGATTAATTCACCCCTCCACTTT.

The table lists this clonotype with a few counts. This chain links TRBV7-2 with TRBJ1-2; D gene ambiguous. CDR3 length equals 12 residues. With 3 bases removed from V and 8 bases from J, the gap between germline ends came to 10 bases. Looked up from germline, CDR1 is SGHTA and CDR2 is FQGNSA. The CDR3 DNA reads TGTGCCAGCAGCTTCCCCGCTGGGGGCTACACCTTC. Protein: CASSFPAGGYTF.

Many counts were recorded for this clonotype. The V gene is TRBV7-9, the J gene TRBJ1-4, with 9 bases identical to TRBD1. The CDR3 is made up of 15 amino acids. Germline CDR1 and CDR2: SEHNR and FQNEAQ (reference sequence). With 5 bases clipped from V and 4 bases from J, the junction kept 5 bases outside the gene matches. Here the CDR3 reads CASSHPGQGNEKLFF. CDR3 nucleotides: TGTGCCAGCAGCCACCCGGGACAGGGTAATGAAAAACTGTTTTTT.

This clonotype was counted a few times. The chain couples TRBV29-1 to TRBJ1-1; no reliable D call. V shed 0 bases and J shed 1 base, with 6 bases lying between them. Germline CDR1 reads SQVTM; CDR2 reads ANQGSEA. The CDR3 contains 13 residues. The CDR3 DNA reads as TGCAGCGTTGAAGATGGAGGGAACACTGAAGCTTTCTTT. It codes for CSVEDGGNTEAFF.

This clonotype has at least ten counts. The CDR3 DNA is TGTGCCAGCAGCTTGGGGAGCGGGGGAGGATGGGAGACCCAGTACTTC. Protein product: CASSLGSGGGWETQYF. V and J are TRBV7-2 and TRBJ2-5, with TRBD2 matching 8 bases. V dropped 3 bases and J dropped 5; count of bases not matched to a gene: 11. This CDR3 region has 16 residues. The germline V gene encodes CDR1 SGHTA and CDR2 FQGNSA.

This clonotype was counted between two and nine times. This rearrangement joins TRBV19 to TRBJ1-1; D ambiguous. Trimming pared 6 bases from V and 1 base from J, leaving 12 bases between. This CDR3 comprises 14 residues. Germline CDR1 and CDR2: LNHDA and SQIVND (reference sequence). The CDR3 protein is CASSPGRRNTEAFF. The CDR3, as DNA: TGTGCCAGTAGCCCCGGGCGGAGGAACACTGAAGCTTTCTTT.

This clonotype was counted between two and nine times. The rearrangement links TRBV20-1 to TRBJ2-1, with TRBD2 matching over 14 bases. The length of the CDR3 is 18 residues. V shed 5 bases, J shed 4 bases, and the junction held 13 bases outside the gene matches. Germline CDR1 is DFQATT and CDR2 is SNEGSKA (reference sequence). CDR3 sequence (DNA): TGCAGTGCTCTTACGTCATCCGGGACTAGCGGGGGTTACAATGAGCAGTTCTTC. Its protein product is CSALTSSGTSGGYNEQFF.

Many counts were recorded for this clonotype. This sequence joins TRBV7-2 and TRBJ1-2; 9 bases map to TRBD1. V was pared by 5 bases and J by 3 bases, with 10 bases of the junction left unmatched. The CDR3 is made up of 16 amino acids. Germline-derived CDR1 and CDR2 are SGHTA and FQGNSA. For the CDR3, the DNA is TGTGCCAGCAGCATTACAGGGGGCGCGACGTACTATGGCTACACCTTC. Protein product: CASSITGGATYYGYTF.

This clonotype was seen ten or more times. The CDR3 reads CASSPSRTRSGELFF. In DNA, the CDR3 is TGCGCCAGCAGCCCGTCCCGGACGCGATCCGGGGAGCTGTTTTTT. The J gene is TRBJ2-2, the V gene TRBV4-1, with unresolved D. CDR1 and CDR2 (germline): MGHRA, YSYEKL. With 4 bases removed from V and 6 bases from J, the gap between germline ends came to 15 bases. This CDR3 spans 15 amino acids.

This clonotype was detected ten times or more. This chain connects TRBV28 to TRBJ1-5; 10 bases are a match to TRBD1. V gave up 3 bases and J gave up 2 bases; unmatched junction bases: 4. CDR1 MDHEN and CDR2 SYDVKM come from the germline V gene. This CDR3 has 16 amino acids. The CDR3 nucleotides read TGTGCCAGCAGTTTGTCGACAGGGGGCGGCAATCAGCCCCAGCATTTT. This encodes CASSLSTGGGNQPQHF.

This clonotype was counted many times. The V gene is TRBV10-2, the J gene TRBJ2-2; 9 bases match TRBD1. The CDR3 extends over 14 amino acids. J lost 3 bases, V lost 8 bases, and 4 bases had no gene match. Germline V CDR1 and CDR2: WSHSY, SAAADI. As DNA, the CDR3 is TGCGCCAGCGGACAGGGGTTAGACACCGGGGAGCTGTTTTTT. Protein: CASGQGLDTGELFF.

This clonotype was counted only a few times. The chain combines TRBV28 with TRBJ1-1; D gene uncertain. This CDR3 is built from 13 residues. CDR1 and CDR2 (germline): MDHEN, SYDVKM. V was pared by 7 bases and J by 0 bases, with 9 bases between. The CDR3 spells CASKLGLNTEAFF. The CDR3 nucleotides are TGTGCCAGCAAATTGGGATTGAACACTGAAGCTTTCTTT. Using reference TRBV28 and TRBJ1-1 for the parts outside the CDR3, the full variable domain is DVKVTQSSRYLVKRTGEKVFLECVQDMDHENMFWYRQDPGLGLRLIYFSYDVKMKEKGDIPEGYSVSREKKERFSLILESASTNQTSMYLCASKLGLNTEAFFGQGTRLTVV.

This clonotype has ten or more counts. The rearrangement links TRBV6-2 or TRBV6-3 to TRBJ1-1, with 8 bases aligning to TRBD1. The germline V gene has CDR1 MNHEY and CDR2 SVGEGT. Unmatched junction bases numbered 10, after V lost 0 bases and J lost 1 base. The CDR3 loop spans 18 amino acids. The CDR3 loop is CASSYSRDRWSSNTEAFF. The CDR3 nucleotides read TGTGCCAGCAGTTACTCCCGGGACAGGTGGTCCTCGAACACTGAAGCTTTCTTT.

The chain employs TRBV20-1 and TRBJ1-1; D is uncertain. The CDR3 has 14 residues. In germline, CDR1 is DFQATT, CDR2 SNEGSKA (reference sequence). V was cut by 5 bases and J by 1 base, with 14 bases left in between. CDR3 sequence: CSAGPLGRNTEAFF. DNA of the CDR3: TGCAGTGCTGGACCTTTAGGGAGGAACACTGAAGCTTTCTTT.

There are many counts of this clonotype. The CDR3 loop reads CATSFRQGDQPQHF. CDR3 bases: TGTGCCACCAGCTTCCGACAGGGTGATCAGCCCCAGCATTTT. This rearrangement joins TRBV15 to TRBJ1-5; 7 bases align to TRBD1. The CDR3 runs to 14 residues. CDR1 is LNHNV, CDR2 YYDKDF, per germline (reference sequence). Unmatched junction bases numbered 6, after V lost 5 bases and J lost 5 bases.